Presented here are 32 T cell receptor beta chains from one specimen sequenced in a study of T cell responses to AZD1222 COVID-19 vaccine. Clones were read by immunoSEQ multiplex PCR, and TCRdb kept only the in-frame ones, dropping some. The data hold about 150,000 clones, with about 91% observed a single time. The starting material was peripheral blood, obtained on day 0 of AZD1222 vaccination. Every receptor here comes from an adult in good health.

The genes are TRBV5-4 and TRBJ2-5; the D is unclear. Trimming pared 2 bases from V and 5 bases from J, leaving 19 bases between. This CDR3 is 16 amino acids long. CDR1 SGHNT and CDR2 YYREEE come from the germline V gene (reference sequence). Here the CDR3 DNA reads TGTGCCAGCAGCTTTTCCCCCCACAATTTAAGGGAGACCCAGTACTTC. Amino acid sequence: CASSFSPHNLRETQYF. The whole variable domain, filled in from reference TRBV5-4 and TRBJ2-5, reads ETGVTQSPTHLIKTRGQQVTLRCSSQSGHNTVSWYQQALGQGPQFIFQYYREEENGRGNFPPRFSGLQFPNYSSELNVNALELDDSALYLCASSFSPHNLRETQYFGPGTRLLVL.

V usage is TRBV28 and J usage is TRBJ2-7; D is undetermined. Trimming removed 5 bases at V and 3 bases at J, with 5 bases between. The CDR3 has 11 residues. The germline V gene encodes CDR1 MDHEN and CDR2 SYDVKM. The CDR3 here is CASSNIYEQYF. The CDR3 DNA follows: TGTGCCAGCAGTAACATCTACGAGCAGTACTTC. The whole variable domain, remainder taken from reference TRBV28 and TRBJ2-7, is DVKVTQSSRYLVKRTGEKVFLECVQDMDHENMFWYRQDPGLGLRLIYFSYDVKMKEKGDIPEGYSVSREKKERFSLILESASTNQTSMYLCASSNIYEQYFGPGTRLTVT.

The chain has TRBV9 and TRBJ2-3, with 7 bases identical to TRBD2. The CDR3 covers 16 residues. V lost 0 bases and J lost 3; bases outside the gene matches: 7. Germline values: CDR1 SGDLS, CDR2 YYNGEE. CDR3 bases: TGTGCCAGCAGCGTAGCCGCGGGAGAAGGTACAGATACGCAGTATTTT. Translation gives CASSVAAGEGTDTQYF.

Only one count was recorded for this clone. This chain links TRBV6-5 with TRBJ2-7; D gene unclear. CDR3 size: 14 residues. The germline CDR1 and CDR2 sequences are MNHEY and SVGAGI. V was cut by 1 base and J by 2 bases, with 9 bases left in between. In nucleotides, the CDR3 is TGTGCCAGCAGTTACTGGACGTCAGCCTACGAGCAGTACTTC. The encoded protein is CASSYWTSAYEQYF.

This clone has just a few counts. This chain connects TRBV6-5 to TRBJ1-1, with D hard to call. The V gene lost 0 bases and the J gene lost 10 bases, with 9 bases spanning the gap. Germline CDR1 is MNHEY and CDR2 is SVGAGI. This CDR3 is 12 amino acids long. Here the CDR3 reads CASSYSGVRAFF. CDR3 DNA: TGTGCCAGCAGTTACTCCGGGGTGCGAGCTTTCTTT.

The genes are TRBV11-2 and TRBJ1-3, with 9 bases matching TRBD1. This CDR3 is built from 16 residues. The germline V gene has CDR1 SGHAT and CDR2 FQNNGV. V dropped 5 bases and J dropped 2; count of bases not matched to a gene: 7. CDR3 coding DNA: TGTGCCAGCAGCACTTGGGACAGGGATCCTGGAAACACCATATATTTT. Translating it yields CASSTWDRDPGNTIYF.

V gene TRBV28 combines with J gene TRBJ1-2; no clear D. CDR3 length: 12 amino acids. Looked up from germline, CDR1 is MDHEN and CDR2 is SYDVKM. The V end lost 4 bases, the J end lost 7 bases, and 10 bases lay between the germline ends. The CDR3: CASSSDVFGYTF. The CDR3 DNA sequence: TGTGCCAGCAGTTCGGACGTATTTGGCTACACCTTC.

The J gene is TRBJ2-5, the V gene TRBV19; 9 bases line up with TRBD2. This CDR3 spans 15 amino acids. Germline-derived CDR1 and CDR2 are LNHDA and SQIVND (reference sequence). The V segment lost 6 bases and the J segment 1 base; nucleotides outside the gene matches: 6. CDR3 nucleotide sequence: TGTGCCAGTAGCCCCGGACTAGCGACCCAAGAGACCCAGTACTTC. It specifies CASSPGLATQETQYF.

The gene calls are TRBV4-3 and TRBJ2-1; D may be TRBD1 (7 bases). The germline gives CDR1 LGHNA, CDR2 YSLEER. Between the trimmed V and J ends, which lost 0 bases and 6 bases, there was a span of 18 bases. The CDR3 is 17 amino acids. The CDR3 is CASSQDGAGGFTNEQFF. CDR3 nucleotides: TGCGCCAGCAGCCAAGATGGGGCAGGGGGGTTTACCAATGAGCAGTTCTTC.

CDR3 bases: TGTGCCTGGAGTGTACCCCCCCGGGAGCGCCGAATGTACGAGCAGTACTTC. Residues: CAWSVPPRERRMYEQYF. The J gene is TRBJ2-7, the V gene TRBV30; TRBD2 is a possible D gene (6 bases). Germline assignment: CDR1 GTSNPN and CDR2 SVGIG (reference sequence). Trimming left V 0 bases short and J 4 bases short, with 22 bases between. The CDR3 has 17 amino acids. The entire variable domain, with the rest obtained from reference TRBV30 and TRBJ2-7, is as follows: SQTIHQWPATLVQPVGSPLSLECTVEGTSNPNLYWYRQAAGRGLQLLFYSVGIGQISSEVPQNLSASRPQDRQFILSSKKLLLSDSGFYLCAWSVPPRERRMYEQYFGPGTRLTVT.

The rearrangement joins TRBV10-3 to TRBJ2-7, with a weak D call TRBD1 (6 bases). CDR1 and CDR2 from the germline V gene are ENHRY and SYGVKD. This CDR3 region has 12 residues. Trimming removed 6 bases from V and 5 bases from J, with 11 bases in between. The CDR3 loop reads CAISQGTNEQYF. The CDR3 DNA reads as TGTGCCATCAGCCAGGGGACCAACGAGCAGTACTTC.

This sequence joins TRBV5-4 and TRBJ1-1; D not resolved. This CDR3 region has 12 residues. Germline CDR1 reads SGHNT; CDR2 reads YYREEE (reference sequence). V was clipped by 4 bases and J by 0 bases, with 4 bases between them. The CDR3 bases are TGTGCCAGCAGCATTCTGAACACTGAAGCTTTCTTT. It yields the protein CASSILNTEAFF.

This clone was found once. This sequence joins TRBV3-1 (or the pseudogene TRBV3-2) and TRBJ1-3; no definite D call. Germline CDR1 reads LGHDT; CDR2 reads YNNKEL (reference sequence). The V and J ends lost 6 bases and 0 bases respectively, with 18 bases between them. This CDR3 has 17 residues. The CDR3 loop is CASRHGSRAASGNTIYF. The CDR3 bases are TGTGCCAGCAGACACGGTTCCCGTGCAGCCTCTGGAAACACCATATATTTT.

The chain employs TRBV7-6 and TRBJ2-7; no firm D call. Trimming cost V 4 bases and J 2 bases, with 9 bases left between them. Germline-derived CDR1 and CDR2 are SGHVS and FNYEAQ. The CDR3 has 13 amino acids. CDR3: CASSSLPPYEQYF. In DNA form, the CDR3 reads TGTGCCAGCAGCTCCCTACCCCCCTACGAGCAGTACTTC.

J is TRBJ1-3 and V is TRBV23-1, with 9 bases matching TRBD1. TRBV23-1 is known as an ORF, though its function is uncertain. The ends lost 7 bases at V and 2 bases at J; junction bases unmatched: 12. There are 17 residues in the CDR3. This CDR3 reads CASISQGAPGPGNTIYF. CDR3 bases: TGCGCCAGCATCTCACAGGGGGCGCCTGGGCCTGGAAACACCATATATTTT.

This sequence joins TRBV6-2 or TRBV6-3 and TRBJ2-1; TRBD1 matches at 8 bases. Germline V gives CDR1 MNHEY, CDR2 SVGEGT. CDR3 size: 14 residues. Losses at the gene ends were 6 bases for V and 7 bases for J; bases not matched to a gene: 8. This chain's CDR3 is CASSPGQEGNEQFF. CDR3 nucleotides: TGTGCCAGCAGCCCGGGACAGGAGGGAAATGAGCAGTTCTTC.

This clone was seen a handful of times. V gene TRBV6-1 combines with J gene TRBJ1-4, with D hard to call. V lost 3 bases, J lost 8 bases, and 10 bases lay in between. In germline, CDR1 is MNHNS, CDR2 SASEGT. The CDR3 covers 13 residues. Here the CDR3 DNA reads TGTGCCAGCAGTGAGCAGGAGGAAGAAAAACTGTTTTTT. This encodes CASSEQEEEKLFF.

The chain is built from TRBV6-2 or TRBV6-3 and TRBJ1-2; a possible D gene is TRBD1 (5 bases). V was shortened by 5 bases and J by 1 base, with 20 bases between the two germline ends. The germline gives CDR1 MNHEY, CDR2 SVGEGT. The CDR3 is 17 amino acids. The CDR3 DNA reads TGTGCCAGCAGTCAAAACCATTTCGGGACGGGTAACTATGGCTACACCTTC. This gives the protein CASSQNHFGTGNYGYTF.

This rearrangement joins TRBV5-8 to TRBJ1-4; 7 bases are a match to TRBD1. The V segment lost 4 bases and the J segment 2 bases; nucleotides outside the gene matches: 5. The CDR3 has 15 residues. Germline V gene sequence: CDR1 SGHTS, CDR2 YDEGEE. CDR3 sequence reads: CASSPTGRTNEKLFF. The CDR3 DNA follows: TGTGCCAGCAGCCCGACAGGGAGGACTAATGAAAAACTGTTTTTT.

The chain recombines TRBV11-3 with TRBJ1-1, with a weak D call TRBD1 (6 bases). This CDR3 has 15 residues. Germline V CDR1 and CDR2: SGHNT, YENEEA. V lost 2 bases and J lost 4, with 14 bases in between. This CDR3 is CASSLTTGSPTEAFF. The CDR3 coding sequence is TGTGCCAGCAGCTTAACGACAGGATCCCCCACTGAAGCTTTCTTT. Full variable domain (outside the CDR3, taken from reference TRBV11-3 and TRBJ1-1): EAGVVQSPRYKIIEKKQPVAFWCNPISGHNTLYWYLQNLGQGPELLIRYENEEAVDDSQLPKDRFSAERLKGVDSTLKIQPAELGDSAVYLCASSLTTGSPTEAFFGQGTRLTVV.

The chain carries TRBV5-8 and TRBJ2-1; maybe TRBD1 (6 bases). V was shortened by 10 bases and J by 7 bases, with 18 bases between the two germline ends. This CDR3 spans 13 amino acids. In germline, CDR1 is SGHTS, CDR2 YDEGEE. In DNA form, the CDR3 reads TGTGCCGCCAGGGGCAGAACACTGAATGAGCAGTTCTTC. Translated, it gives CAARGRTLNEQFF. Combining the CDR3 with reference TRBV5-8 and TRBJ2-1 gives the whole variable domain EAGVTQSPTHLIKTRGQQATLRCSPISGHTSVYWYQQALGLGLQFLLWYDEGEERNRGNFPPRFSGRQFPNYSSELNVNALELEDSALYLCAARGRTLNEQFFGPGTRLTVL.

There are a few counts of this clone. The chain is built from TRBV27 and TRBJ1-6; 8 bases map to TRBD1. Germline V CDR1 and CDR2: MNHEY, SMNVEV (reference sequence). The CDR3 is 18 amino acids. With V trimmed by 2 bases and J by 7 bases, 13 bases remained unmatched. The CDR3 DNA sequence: TGTGCCAGCAGTTTACGGCAGGGGGCGCTTGTTGGGAATTCACCCCTCCACTTT. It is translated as CASSLRQGALVGNSPLHF.

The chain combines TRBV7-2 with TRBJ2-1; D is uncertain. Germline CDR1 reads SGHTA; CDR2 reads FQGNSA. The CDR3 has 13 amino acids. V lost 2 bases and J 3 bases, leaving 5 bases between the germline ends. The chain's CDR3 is CASSLLDYNEQFF. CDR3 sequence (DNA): TGTGCCAGCAGCTTACTGGACTACAATGAGCAGTTCTTC. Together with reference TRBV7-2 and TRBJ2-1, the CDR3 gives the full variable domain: GAGVSQSPSNKVTEKGKDVELRCDPISGHTALYWYRQSLGQGLEFLIYFQGNSAPDKSGLPSDRFSAERTGGSVSTLTIQRTQQEDSAVYLCASSLLDYNEQFFGPGTRLTVL.

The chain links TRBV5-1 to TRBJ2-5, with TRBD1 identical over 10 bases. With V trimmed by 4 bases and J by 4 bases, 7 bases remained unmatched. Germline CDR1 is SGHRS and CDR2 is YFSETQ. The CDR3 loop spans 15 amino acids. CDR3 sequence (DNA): TGCGCCAGCAGCCTGGACCGGGACAGGGGAGAGACCCAGTACTTC. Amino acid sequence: CASSLDRDRGETQYF.

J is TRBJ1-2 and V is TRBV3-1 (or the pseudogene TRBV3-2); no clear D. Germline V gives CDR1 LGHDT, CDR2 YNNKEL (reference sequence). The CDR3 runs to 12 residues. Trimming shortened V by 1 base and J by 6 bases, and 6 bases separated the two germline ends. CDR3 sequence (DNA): TGTGCCAGCAGCCAAGGGGAGAATGGCTACACCTTC. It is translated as CASSQGENGYTF.

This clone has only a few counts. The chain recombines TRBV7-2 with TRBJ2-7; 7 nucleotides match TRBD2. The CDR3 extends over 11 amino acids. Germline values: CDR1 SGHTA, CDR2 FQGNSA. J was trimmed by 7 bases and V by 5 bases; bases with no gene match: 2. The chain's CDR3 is CASSASGEQYF. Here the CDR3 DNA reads TGTGCCAGCAGCGCTAGCGGTGAGCAGTACTTC.

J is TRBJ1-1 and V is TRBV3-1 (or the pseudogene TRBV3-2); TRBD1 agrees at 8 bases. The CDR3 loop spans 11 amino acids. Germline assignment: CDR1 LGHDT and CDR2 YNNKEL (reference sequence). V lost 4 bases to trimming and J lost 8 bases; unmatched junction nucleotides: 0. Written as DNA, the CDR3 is TGTGCCAGCAGCCGGGACAGGGAAGCTTTCTTT. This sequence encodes CASSRDREAFF.

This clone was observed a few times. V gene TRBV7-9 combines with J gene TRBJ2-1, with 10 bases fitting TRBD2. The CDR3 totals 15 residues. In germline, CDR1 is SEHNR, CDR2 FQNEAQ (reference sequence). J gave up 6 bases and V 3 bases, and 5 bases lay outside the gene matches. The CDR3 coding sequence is TGTGCCAGCAGCTTTTTTAGCGGGGGGCTCAATGAGCAGTTCTTC. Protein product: CASSFFSGGLNEQFF. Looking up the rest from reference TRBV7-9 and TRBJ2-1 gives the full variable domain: DTGVSQNPRHKITKRGQNVTFRCDPISEHNRLYWYRQTLGQGPEFLTYFQNEAQLEKSRLLSDRFSAERPKGSFSTLEIQRTEQGDSAMYLCASSFFSGGLNEQFFGPGTRLTVL.

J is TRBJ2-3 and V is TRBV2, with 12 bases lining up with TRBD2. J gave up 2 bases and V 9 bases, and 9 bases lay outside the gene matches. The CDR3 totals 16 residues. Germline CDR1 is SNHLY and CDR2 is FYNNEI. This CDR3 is CARSGGLAGITDTQYF. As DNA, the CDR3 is TGTGCCAGATCCGGCGGACTAGCGGGGATCACAGATACGCAGTATTTT.

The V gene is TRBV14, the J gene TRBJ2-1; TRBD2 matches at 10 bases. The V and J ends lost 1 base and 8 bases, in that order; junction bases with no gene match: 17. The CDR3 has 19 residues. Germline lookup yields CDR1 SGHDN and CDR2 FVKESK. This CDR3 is CASSQGRFRASGRKYEQFF. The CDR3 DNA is TGTGCCAGCAGCCAAGGACGGTTTCGGGCTAGCGGGAGAAAGTATGAGCAGTTCTTC.

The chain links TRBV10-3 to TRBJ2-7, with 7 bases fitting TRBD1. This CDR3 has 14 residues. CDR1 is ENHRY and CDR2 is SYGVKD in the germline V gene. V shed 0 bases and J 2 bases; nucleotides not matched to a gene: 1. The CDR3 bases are TGTGCCATCAGTGAGTCAGGACAGGCCTACGAGCAGTACTTC. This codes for CAISESGQAYEQYF.

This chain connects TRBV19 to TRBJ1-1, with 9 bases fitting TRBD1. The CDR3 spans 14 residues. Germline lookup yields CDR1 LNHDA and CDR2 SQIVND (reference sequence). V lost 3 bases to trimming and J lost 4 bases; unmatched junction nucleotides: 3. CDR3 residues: CASSIGTGSTEAFF. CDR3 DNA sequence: TGTGCCAGTAGTATTGGGACAGGGAGCACTGAAGCTTTCTTT.